This entry features one TCR beta chain sequence. Its cognate antigen is unknown. The data stem from a study of OX40 agonist ivuxolimab in advanced cancers. Study-level information: Earlier treatment with anti-PD-1, anti-PD-L1 or anti-CTLA-4 was permitted, and about 40% had received some. Partial response was recorded in three patients: one hepatocellular carcinoma and two cutaneous melanoma cases.

The protocol was immunoSEQ multiplex PCR, while the TCRdb copy is restricted to in-frame clones and leaves out a portion. This repertoire shows around 62,000 clones, around 89% found once; its top ten account for 9% to 15%. The CDR3 has 15 residues. J was trimmed by 4 bases and V by 1 base; bases with no gene match: 6. CDR1 and CDR2 (germline): SGHVS, FNYEAQ. Whole-study findings and limits: More expanded clones were found, on average, in CD8+ than in CD4+ T cells. With doses of 0.1 to 3.0 mg/kg, CD4+ and CD8+ blood T cells had undergone clonal expansion by week 6.

The material was CD4+ or CD8+ T cells sorted from blood, obtained in a trial of the OX40 agonist ivuxolimab. V and J are TRBV7-6 and TRBJ1-1; 7 bases line up with TRBD1. This sequence originates from an adult with an advanced solid tumor such as melanoma, head and neck, liver or kidney cancer. CDR3 sequence (DNA): TGTGCCAGCAGCTTAGGTGGCGGGACAGCCACTGAAGCTTTCTTT. Translation gives CASSLGGGTATEAFF.